The 5 T cell receptor beta chains presented below share a single source sample, sequenced in a study of read filtering for tumor transcriptome and immune sequencing. The library was built from about 400 ng RNA with molecular barcoded adaptors for alpha/delta and beta/gamma chains. Via MiXCR, TCRdb re-called the reads, giving one row per CDR3 protein. The table lists more than 35,000 distinct CDR3 sequences, roughly an eighth of them singletons. Sequencing was done on a sample of a population of CD138-negative cells sorted from bone marrow. The receptors here all came from a donor aged 40 or older with multiple myeloma.

Concerning this clonotype: A far larger clone is off by one base, so a read error is likely. The rearrangement joins TRBV20-1 to TRBJ2-1, with 10 bases matching TRBD2. The CDR3 contains 14 residues. The V and J ends lost 3 bases and 10 bases, in that order; junction bases with no gene match: 9. Per the germline V gene, CDR1 is DFQATT and CDR2 is SNEGSKA (reference sequence). CDR3 DNA sequence: TGCAGTGCTAGCTACTGGGGGACTAGCGTCGAGCAGTTCTTC. Protein: CSASYWGTSVEQFF.

This clonotype was observed at least ten times. The gene calls are TRBV20-1 and TRBJ1-4; D remains ambiguous. The V gene's germline CDR1 is DFQATT and CDR2 SNEGSKA (reference sequence). CDR3 length: 14 residues. Trimming took off 0 bases at V and 7 bases at J, with 12 bases between the two ends. CDR3 sequence (DNA): TGCAGTGCTAGAGAACGGGGTACGGGTGAAAAACTGTTTTTT. Translated, it gives CSARERGTGEKLFF.

Ten or more counts support this clonotype. The chain joins TRBV20-1 to TRBJ2-5, with 10 bases identical to TRBD1. V shed 5 bases and J 5 bases; nucleotides not matched to a gene: 8. This CDR3 has 14 amino acids. Germline V gives CDR1 DFQATT, CDR2 SNEGSKA (reference sequence). CDR3 sequence (DNA): TGCAGTGCTTTAACCGGGACAGGGGTCGAGACCCAGTACTTC. This sequence encodes CSALTGTGVETQYF.

CDR3 sequence (DNA): TGTGCCAGTAAATATAGCAATCAGCCCCAGCATTTT. It encodes CASKYSNQPQHF. The genes are TRBV12-3 or TRBV12-4 and TRBJ1-5; no clear D. Deletions cut 9 bases from V and 0 bases from J, with 6 bases between. There are 12 residues in the CDR3.

This clonotype was seen many times. The chain couples TRBV20-1 to TRBJ2-5; 9 positions match TRBD2. This CDR3 has 13 residues. Germline CDR1 and CDR2: DFQATT and SNEGSKA (reference sequence). V dropped 6 bases and J dropped 5; count of bases not matched to a gene: 7. The CDR3 coding sequence is TGCAGTGCCCGAGCGGGAGGTAGTGAGACCCAGTACTTC. Protein: CSARAGGSETQYF.